The 10 T cell receptor beta chains below all came from one sample that was sequenced in a study of CD8+CD57+ T cells in acquired aplastic anemia. Both TCR beta VDJ combination and CDR3 sequence profiling were carried out. Genomic DNA was the template for this profiling. MiXCR, applied by TCRdb to the reads, yields one record per CDR3 protein. The sample carries around 400,000 distinct CDR3 sequences, 65% to 80% recorded once. The sample comprised sorted CD4+, CD8+, or CD8+CD57+ T cells (not recorded which) from PBMCs. These receptors all stem from a human donor in good health, serving as a control.

This clonotype was recorded only once. The rearrangement joins TRBV19 to TRBJ2-7; 9 nucleotides agree with TRBD1. This CDR3 has 13 residues. Germline CDR1 LNHDA, CDR2 SQIVND (reference sequence). J lost 3 bases, V lost 9 bases, and 6 bases had no gene match. The CDR3: CASRQGGNYEQYF. In DNA form, the CDR3 reads TGTGCCAGCAGACAGGGGGGAAACTACGAGCAGTACTTC.

The gene calls are TRBV7-9 and TRBJ1-4, with 7 bases identical to TRBD1. V lost 5 bases to trimming and J lost 3 bases; unmatched junction nucleotides: 6. Per germline, CDR1 SEHNR and CDR2 FQNEAQ (reference sequence). This CDR3 has 15 amino acids. CDR3 residues: CASSGWTGPNEKLFF. CDR3 bases: TGTGCCAGCAGCGGATGGACAGGCCCTAATGAAAAACTGTTTTTT.

V gene TRBV7-3 combines with J gene TRBJ1-3, with D uncertain. The CDR3 consists of 14 residues. The germline V gene has CDR1 SGHTA and CDR2 FQGTGA. With 6 bases removed from V and 6 bases from J, the gap between germline ends came to 15 bases. The CDR3 sequence: CASSFGESKNTIYF. CDR3 DNA: TGTGCCAGCAGTTTTGGAGAGTCTAAAAACACCATATATTTT.

The chain couples TRBV7-2 to TRBJ1-1; possible D gene TRBD1, 5 bases. The CDR3 consists of 14 residues. Between the trimmed V and J ends, which lost 0 bases and 11 bases, there was a span of 16 bases. Germline V gene sequence: CDR1 SGHTA, CDR2 FQGNSA. The CDR3 loop is CASSLAGRGGDAFF. In DNA form, the CDR3 reads TGTGCCAGCAGCTTAGCCGGGAGGGGAGGTGATGCTTTCTTT.

V is TRBV5-1 and J is TRBJ2-7, with TRBD2 matching 8 bases. CDR3 length: 16 residues. The germline V gene encodes CDR1 SGHRS and CDR2 YFSETQ. The V and J ends lost 3 bases and 0 bases, in that order; junction bases with no gene match: 8. CDR3 bases: TGCGCCAGCAGCTCGTCTAGCGGGTCCGTCTCCTACGAGCAGTACTTC. This sequence encodes CASSSSSGSVSYEQYF.

The V and J genes are TRBV20-1 and TRBJ1-5, with D possibly matching TRBD1 (6 bases). V was pared by 2 bases and J by 4 bases, with 15 bases between. CDR1 is DFQATT and CDR2 is SNEGSKA in the germline V gene (reference sequence). CDR3 length: 15 residues. CDR3 DNA sequence: TGCAGTGCTAGAAAACTGACAGGAGGTAATCAGCCCCAGCATTTT. This sequence encodes CSARKLTGGNQPQHF.

The gene calls are TRBV2 and TRBJ2-5; 8 positions match TRBD2. V gave up 6 bases and J gave up 5 bases; unmatched junction bases: 8. The CDR3 is 14 amino acids. Germline CDR1 is SNHLY and CDR2 is FYNNEI. The CDR3 bases are TGTGCCAGCAGCCGGAATCGGGGGGGTGAGACCCAGTACTTC. It yields the protein CASSRNRGGETQYF.

V usage is TRBV9 and J usage is TRBJ2-7, with D uncertain. The CDR3 is 15 amino acids. Germline V gives CDR1 SGDLS, CDR2 YYNGEE. V was clipped by 4 bases and J by 11 bases, with 25 bases between them. CDR3 sequence (DNA): TGTGCCAGCAGCTCCCGACGTGTGGCAGGAGACCAGGAGTACTTC. It yields the protein CASSSRRVAGDQEYF. Complete variable domain (other parts from reference TRBV9 and TRBJ2-7): DSGVTQTPKHLITATGQRVTLRCSPRSGDLSVYWYQQSLDQGLQFLIQYYNGEERAKGNILERFSAQQFPDLHSELNLSSLELGDSALYFCASSSRRVAGDQEYFGPGTRLTVT.

For this clonotype: A much larger clone lies one base from this, so it may be a read error. The rearrangement joins TRBV5-5 to TRBJ2-3, with 7 positions matching TRBD1. The CDR3 covers 15 residues. CDR1 and CDR2 (germline): SGHKS, YYEKEE (reference sequence). J was trimmed by 0 bases and V by 7 bases; bases with no gene match: 8. CDR3 region: CASRRGGLSTDTQYF. The CDR3 coding sequence is TGTGCCAGCCGCAGAGGGGGCCTCAGCACAGATACGCAGTATTTT. The whole variable domain, filled in from reference TRBV5-5 and TRBJ2-3, reads DAGVTQSPTHLIKTRGQQVTLRCSPISGHKSVSWYQQVLGQGPQFIFQYYEKEERGRGNFPDRFSARQFPNYSSELNVNALLLGDSALYLCASRRGGLSTDTQYFGPGTRLTVL.

The chain has TRBV2 and TRBJ2-3; TRBD1 is a possible D gene (6 bases). Trimming removed 6 bases at V and 4 bases at J, with 11 bases between. The CDR3 spans 13 residues. Germline loops: CDR1 SNHLY, CDR2 FYNNEI. The CDR3 region has the DNA TGTGCCAGCAGCTCCAGGGGCGCAGATACGCAGTATTTT. Its translation: CASSSRGADTQYF. Looking up the rest from reference TRBV2 and TRBJ2-3 gives the full variable domain: EPEVTQTPSHQVTQMGQEVILRCVPISNHLYFYWYRQILGQKVEFLVSFYNNEISEKSEIFDDQFSVERPDGSNFTLKIRSTKLEDSAMYFCASSSRGADTQYFGPGTRLTVL.